This T cell receptor beta chain was observed in a study of blood T cell repertoires in COVID-19 (dated by TCRdb to the early 2020s). With regard to the full study: Collaborator samples came from the United States, Italy and Spain and covered acute and convalescent phases of COVID-19. A freely available public database, intended as a resource for researchers studying the immune response to SARS-CoV-2, is where the repertoires were released. The dataset comprised deeply sampled blood TCRbeta repertoires from subjects exposed to, actively infected with, or recovered from COVID-19. HLA class I and class II types, where available, came from metadata supplied by the sample provider rather than from assay-based typing. The material from the prospective study consisted of cDNA or gDNA derived from T cells, B-cell-depleted T cells, or PBMCs. Nearly every sample came with metadata listing a de-identified subject ID, COVID-19 status, age in years and sex. The samples were drawn from the first 160 participants of the ongoing ImmuneRACE study and from more than 1,000 subjects provided by 6 global collaborators.

About this clone: This receptor's antigen is unknown. No much larger clone exists at a distance of one base, and base qualities are not known.

The immunoSEQ Assay, a bias-controlled multiplex PCR, was used to amplify TCRbeta CDR3 regions from genomic DNA. As for the authors' bioinformatics: Nucleated cell counts per sample were estimated from amplification of reference gene primers within the assay. To quantify the absolute abundance of each unique TCRbeta CDR3 rearrangement, sequence reads were collapsed and filtered. For each sample, productive Simpson clonality was calculated by taking the square root of Simpson's diversity index across productive rearrangements. TCRdb provides this immuneACCESS table in a form limited to in-frame rearrangements. Some clones are lacking; in checked studies, under half of them reflect an unresolved V gene, and why the rest are absent is not known. V, J and clone size are taken as reported in that table, and D and trimming were inferred from the DNA itself. The sample table holds some 100,000 clones, of which roughly 90% were seen once. Jointly, the top ten make up about 1.5% of the sample.

Collaborating institutions collected whole blood in K2EDTA tubes following their own protocols. For TCRbeta analysis, collaborators shipped samples as frozen whole blood, isolated PBMCs, or DNA extracted from either of those sample types. Beyond this particular receptor, the publication reports: Clinical and demographic metadata were provided uncurated, with the amount varying by source and participant.

The CDR3 measures 14 amino acids from cysteine to phenylalanine. Left in the record is the CDR3 DNA by itself, 42 bases read in frame from the first base. Via the germline V gene, CDR1 is SGHTA and CDR2 FQGNSA. Deletion took 3 bases off V and 6 bases off J, with a span of 14 bases between the germline ends. Source material: peripheral blood. The chain is assembled from TRBV7-2 and TRBJ1-2, with the D gene too uncertain to name. The TCR sequence derives from a human donor with active COVID-19. The donor label of this sample is uncertain. CDR3 protein: CASSLAPMRDGYTF. The sequenced DNA: TGTGCCAGCAGCTTGGCCCCTATGAGGGATGGCTACACCTTC.